The next 20 T cell receptor beta chains were all read from a single sample in a study of T cell clonotyping in hematopoietic cell transplantation. Produced via immunoSEQ multiplex PCR; TCRdb's table is partial and in-frame only. The sample holds approximately 41,000 clones, nearly 97% seen once. What was sequenced was peripheral blood mononuclear cells. The origin of the receptors is a man aged 25-45 years in good health. Some clones in this sample may be carry-over from other donors' samples.

The chain employs TRBV5-1 and TRBJ1-2; D unresolved. Germline CDR1 and CDR2: SGHRS and YFSETQ. Trimming stripped 0 bases from V and 4 bases from J, with 7 bases between. The CDR3 has 13 amino acids. In nucleotides, the CDR3 is TGCGCCAGCAGCTTGGCGGGAACCTATGGCTACACCTTC. Its translation: CASSLAGTYGYTF.

This chain links TRBV19 with TRBJ2-7, with D perhaps matching TRBD1 (5 bases). V was cut by 3 bases and J by 2 bases, with 17 bases left in between. The CDR3 covers 16 residues. The V gene's germline CDR1 is LNHDA and CDR2 SQIVND (reference sequence). CDR3 sequence reads: CASSIRAGSVPYEQYF. Here the CDR3 DNA reads TGTGCCAGTAGTATCCGGGCAGGGTCGGTTCCCTACGAGCAGTACTTC.

The J gene is TRBJ2-4, the V gene TRBV6-5; weak D call: TRBD1 (5 bases). CDR3 length equals 14 residues. V lost 5 bases and J lost 2, with 10 bases in between. Germline V gene sequence: CDR1 MNHEY, CDR2 SVGAGI. The CDR3 loop reads CASSPQGPKNIQYF. The CDR3, as DNA: TGTGCCAGCAGTCCCCAGGGTCCCAAAAACATTCAGTACTTC.

The chain is built from TRBV11-2 and TRBJ2-2, with TRBD1 matching 11 bases. V shed 5 bases and J 5 bases; nucleotides not matched to a gene: 16. This CDR3 has 19 amino acids. CDR1 is SGHAT and CDR2 is FQNNGV in the germline V gene. The CDR3 DNA reads TGTGCCAGCAGCACGGACAGGGGGCGCGTAAGGAGTGGGACCGGGGAGCTGTTTTTT. Its protein product is CASSTDRGRVRSGTGELFF.

The chain carries TRBV7-9 and TRBJ2-3; TRBD2 matches at 12 bases. Germline lookup yields CDR1 SEHNR and CDR2 FQNEAQ (reference sequence). The V segment lost 5 bases and the J segment 1 base; nucleotides outside the gene matches: 4. This CDR3 is 16 amino acids long. CDR3 in amino acids: CASSLRLAGGTDTQYF. The CDR3 nucleotides read TGTGCCAGCAGCCTCCGACTAGCGGGAGGCACAGATACGCAGTATTTT.

The chain recombines TRBV7-3 with TRBJ2-7; D might be TRBD2 (5 bases). From germline, CDR1 is SGHTA and CDR2 FQGTGA. V gave up 5 bases and J gave up 2 bases, with 19 bases separating them. This CDR3 spans 16 amino acids. In nucleotides, the CDR3 is TGTGCCAGCAGCCCAGGAGGATTCTCCCCACCCTACGAGCAGTACTTC. The encoded protein is CASSPGGFSPPYEQYF.

This sequence joins TRBV6-1 and TRBJ1-1, with D tentatively TRBD1 (6 bases). CDR3 length: 14 residues. Per germline, CDR1 MNHNS and CDR2 SASEGT. V shed 6 bases and J shed 6 bases, with 17 bases lying between them. The CDR3 loop reads CASSADVGAAEAFF. The CDR3 nucleotides are TGTGCCAGCAGCGCAGACGTGGGGGCAGCTGAAGCTTTCTTT.

This chain joins TRBV6-1 and TRBJ2-1; D unclear. Per germline, CDR1 MNHNS and CDR2 SASEGT. The CDR3 covers 15 residues. V was cut by 1 base and J by 2 bases, with 9 bases left in between. This chain's CDR3 is CASSEGSAPYNEQFF. CDR3 in DNA: TGTGCCAGCAGTGAAGGGTCGGCTCCCTACAATGAGCAGTTCTTC.

This chain links TRBV25-1 with TRBJ1-2; D unresolved. Germline V lookup: CDR1 MGHDK, CDR2 SYGVNS. The CDR3 runs 14 residues. Trimming took 1 base from V and 6 from J, leaving 12 bases between them. CDR3 nucleotides: TGTGCCAGCAGTGAATCTCCACAGTGGGATGGCTACACCTTC. Protein sequence: CASSESPQWDGYTF.

The chain recombines TRBV5-1 with TRBJ1-1; no clear D gene. This CDR3 spans 13 amino acids. The V end lost 0 bases, the J end lost 11 bases, and 14 bases lay between the germline ends. Looked up from germline, CDR1 is SGHRS and CDR2 is YFSETQ. The CDR3 nucleotides read TGCGCCAGCAGCTTGGAACTCCGGGTTGACGCTTTCTTT. Translation gives CASSLELRVDAFF.

The chain links TRBV6-4 to TRBJ2-3, with D perhaps TRBD1 (5 bases). This CDR3 region has 14 residues. The V end lost 2 bases, the J end lost 2 bases, and 8 bases lay between the germline ends. Per the germline V gene, CDR1 is MRHNA and CDR2 is SNTAGT. This CDR3 is CASSDPGYTDTQYF. The CDR3 DNA is TGTGCCAGCAGTGACCCAGGGTACACAGATACGCAGTATTTT.

This chain uses TRBV27 with TRBJ1-1; D is undetermined. The CDR3 loop spans 13 amino acids. V was shortened by 6 bases and J by 1 base, with 9 bases between the two germline ends. Germline V gene lookup returns CDR1 MNHEY and CDR2 SMNVEV (reference sequence). The CDR3 DNA is TGTGCCAGCAGCCTCCCGAGGAACACTGAAGCTTTCTTT. Protein: CASSLPRNTEAFF.

This chain uses TRBV7-9 with TRBJ2-7; 9 nucleotides match TRBD2. After removal of 2 bases from V and 5 bases from J, the junction contained 7 bases not matched to a gene. Germline assignment: CDR1 SEHNR and CDR2 FQNEAQ (reference sequence). The CDR3 contains 15 residues. The CDR3 sequence is CASSLPGSGRHEQYF. Here the CDR3 DNA reads TGTGCCAGCAGCTTACCTGGTAGCGGGAGACACGAGCAGTACTTC. The whole variable domain, filled in from reference TRBV7-9 and TRBJ2-7, reads DTGVSQNPRHKITKRGQNVTFRCDPISEHNRLYWYRQTLGQGPEFLTYFQNEAQLEKSRLLSDRFSAERPKGSFSTLEIQRTEQGDSAMYLCASSLPGSGRHEQYFGPGTRLTVT.

V is TRBV19 and J is TRBJ1-2, with D tentatively TRBD1 (5 bases). The germline CDR1 and CDR2 sequences are LNHDA and SQIVND (reference sequence). V lost 3 bases and J 8 bases, leaving 19 bases between the germline ends. This CDR3 contains 15 residues. CDR3 in amino acids: CASSIGPGGRGGYTF. For the CDR3, the DNA is TGTGCCAGTAGTATTGGACCAGGTGGGCGGGGCGGCTACACCTTC.

V usage is TRBV6-1 and J usage is TRBJ2-7; 12 positions match TRBD2. The germline V gene has CDR1 MNHNS and CDR2 SASEGT. CDR3 length: 15 residues. V lost 5 bases, J lost 2 bases, and 4 bases stayed unmatched. The CDR3 here is CASSRLAGDPYEQYF. DNA for the CDR3: TGTGCCAGCAGTAGACTAGCGGGAGATCCCTACGAGCAGTACTTC.

V is TRBV4-2 and J is TRBJ2-2; no firm D call. This CDR3 spans 15 amino acids. V dropped 3 bases and J dropped 1 base, with 9 bases sitting between them. Germline CDR1 and CDR2: LGHNA and YNFKEQ. CDR3 region: CASSQDGLNTGELFF. CDR3 bases: TGTGCCAGCAGCCAGGACGGATTGAACACCGGGGAGCTGTTTTTT.

The chain joins TRBV7-9 to TRBJ1-6; 8 nucleotides align to TRBD1. With V trimmed by 5 bases and J by 0 bases, 12 bases remained unmatched. The CDR3 is made up of 19 amino acids. CDR1 is SEHNR and CDR2 is FQNEAQ in the germline V gene (reference sequence). The CDR3 loop reads CASSRSRQGRGSYNSPLHF. The CDR3 DNA reads TGTGCCAGCAGCCGAAGCCGACAGGGGAGAGGCTCCTATAATTCACCCCTCCACTTT.

V and J are TRBV9 and TRBJ1-3; no firm D call. The germline CDR1 and CDR2 sequences are SGDLS and YYNGEE. V was trimmed by 0 bases and J by 3 bases, leaving 1 base between them. This CDR3 has 12 residues. DNA for the CDR3: TGTGCCAGCAGCGTAGGTGGAAACACCATATATTTT. It yields the protein CASSVGGNTIYF.

V gene TRBV6-1 combines with J gene TRBJ1-6, with D possibly TRBD1 on 5 matching bases. Deletions cut 11 bases from V and 6 bases from J, with 20 bases between. The germline CDR1 and CDR2 sequences are MNHNS and SASEGT. The CDR3 length is 15 residues. The CDR3 region has the DNA TGTGCCGGCTCCCGGGGAGCCAGGGCTAATTCACCCCTCCACTTT. It translates to CAGSRGARANSPLHF.

This chain uses TRBV7-2 with TRBJ2-7, with a weak D call TRBD1 (6 bases). The CDR3 length is 16 residues. V lost 4 bases and J 1 base, leaving 17 bases between the germline ends. CDR1 is SGHTA and CDR2 is FQGNSA in the germline V gene. The CDR3 nucleotides are TGTGCCAGCAGCTCCCAAGGGGGAGAATTTTCCTACGAGCAGTACTTC. It encodes CASSSQGGEFSYEQYF.